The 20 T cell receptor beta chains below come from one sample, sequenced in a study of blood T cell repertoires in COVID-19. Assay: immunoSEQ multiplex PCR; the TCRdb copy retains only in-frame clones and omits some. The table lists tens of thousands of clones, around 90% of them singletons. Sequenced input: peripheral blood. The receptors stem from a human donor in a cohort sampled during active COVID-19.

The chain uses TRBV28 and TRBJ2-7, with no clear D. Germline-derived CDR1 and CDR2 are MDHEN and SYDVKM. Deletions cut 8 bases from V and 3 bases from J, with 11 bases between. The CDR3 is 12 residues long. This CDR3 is CASAVAYYEQYF. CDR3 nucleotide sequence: TGTGCCAGCGCGGTAGCTTACTACGAGCAGTACTTC. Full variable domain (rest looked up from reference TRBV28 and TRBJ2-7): DVKVTQSSRYLVKRTGEKVFLECVQDMDHENMFWYRQDPGLGLRLIYFSYDVKMKEKGDIPEGYSVSREKKERFSLILESASTNQTSMYLCASAVAYYEQYFGPGTRLTVT.

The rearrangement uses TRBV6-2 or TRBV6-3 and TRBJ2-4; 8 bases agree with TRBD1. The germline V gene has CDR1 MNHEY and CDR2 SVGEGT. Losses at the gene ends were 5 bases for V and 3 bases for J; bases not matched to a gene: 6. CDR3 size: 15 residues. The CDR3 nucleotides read TGTGCCAGCAGTCGCCCGGGACAGGACAAAAACATTCAGTACTTC. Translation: CASSRPGQDKNIQYF.

In DNA, the CDR3 is TGTGCCAGCAGTCTCCGCCCACAGGTTACCTACGAGCAGTACTTC. Protein sequence: CASSLRPQVTYEQYF. The chain links TRBV6-2 or TRBV6-3 to TRBJ2-7, with D possibly matching TRBD1 (5 bases). The germline V gene has CDR1 MNHEY and CDR2 SVGEGT. Trimming stripped 5 bases from V and 2 bases from J, with 16 bases between. This CDR3 comprises 15 residues.

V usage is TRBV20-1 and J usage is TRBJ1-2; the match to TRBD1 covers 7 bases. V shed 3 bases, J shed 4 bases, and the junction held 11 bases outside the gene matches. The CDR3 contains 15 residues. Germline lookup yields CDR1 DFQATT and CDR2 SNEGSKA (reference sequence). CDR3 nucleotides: TGCAGTGCTAGTGGGGGGACAGTTAGTTCCTATGGCTACACCTTC. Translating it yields CSASGGTVSSYGYTF.

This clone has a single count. The CDR3 reads CASSYVESPYNEQFF. For the CDR3, the DNA is TGTGCCAGCAGTTACGTGGAGTCGCCCTACAATGAGCAGTTCTTC. The chain joins TRBV6-6 to TRBJ2-1; D is undetermined. CDR3 length: 15 amino acids. The germline V gene has CDR1 MNHNY and CDR2 SVGAGI (reference sequence). Trimming left V 2 bases short and J 2 bases short, with 10 bases between.

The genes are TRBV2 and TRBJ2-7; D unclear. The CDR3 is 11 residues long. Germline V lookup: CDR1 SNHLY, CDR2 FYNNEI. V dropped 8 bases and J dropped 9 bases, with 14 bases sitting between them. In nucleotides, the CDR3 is TGTGCCAGCTCCCTCCTTGGCCCGCAGTACTTC. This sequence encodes CASSLLGPQYF.

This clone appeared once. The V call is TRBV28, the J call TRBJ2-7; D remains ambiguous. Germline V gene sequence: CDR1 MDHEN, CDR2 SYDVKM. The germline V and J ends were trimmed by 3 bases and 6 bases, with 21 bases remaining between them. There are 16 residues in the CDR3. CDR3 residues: CASSLTLVGPAAEQYF. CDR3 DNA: TGTGCCAGCAGTTTGACCCTCGTGGGCCCCGCCGCCGAGCAGTACTTC.

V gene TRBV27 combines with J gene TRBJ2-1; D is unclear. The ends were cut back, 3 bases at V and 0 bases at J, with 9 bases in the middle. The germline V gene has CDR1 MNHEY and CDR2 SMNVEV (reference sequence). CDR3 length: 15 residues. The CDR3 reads CASSFISSSYNEQFF. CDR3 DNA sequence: TGTGCCAGCAGTTTCATATCCAGCTCCTACAATGAGCAGTTCTTC.

The CDR3 DNA reads as TGTGCCAGCAGCTCGCCGACAGGGAGCAACGAGCAGTACTTC. Its translation: CASSSPTGSNEQYF. This chain joins TRBV5-4 and TRBJ2-7; TRBD1 matches at 7 bases. CDR1 and CDR2 from the germline V gene are SGHNT and YYREEE (reference sequence). Trimming at V came to 3 bases and at J to 5 bases, leaving 8 bases not matched to a gene. CDR3 length: 14 amino acids.

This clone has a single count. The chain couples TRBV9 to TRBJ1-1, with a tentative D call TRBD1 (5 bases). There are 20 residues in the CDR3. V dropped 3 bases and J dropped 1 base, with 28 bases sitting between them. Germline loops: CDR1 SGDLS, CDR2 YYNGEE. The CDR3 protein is CASSAGVLRLTDPSNTEAFF. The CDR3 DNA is TGTGCCAGCAGCGCTGGGGTATTAAGGCTGACAGATCCTTCGAACACTGAAGCTTTCTTT.

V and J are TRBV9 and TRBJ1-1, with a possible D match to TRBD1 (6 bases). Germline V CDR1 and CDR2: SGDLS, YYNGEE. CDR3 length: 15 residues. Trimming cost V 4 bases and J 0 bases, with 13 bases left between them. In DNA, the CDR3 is TGTGCCAGCAGCCTCCCCGGGGGGCTGAACACTGAAGCTTTCTTT. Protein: CASSLPGGLNTEAFF. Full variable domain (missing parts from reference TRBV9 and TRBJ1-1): DSGVTQTPKHLITATGQRVTLRCSPRSGDLSVYWYQQSLDQGLQFLIQYYNGEERAKGNILERFSAQQFPDLHSELNLSSLELGDSALYFCASSLPGGLNTEAFFGQGTRLTVV.

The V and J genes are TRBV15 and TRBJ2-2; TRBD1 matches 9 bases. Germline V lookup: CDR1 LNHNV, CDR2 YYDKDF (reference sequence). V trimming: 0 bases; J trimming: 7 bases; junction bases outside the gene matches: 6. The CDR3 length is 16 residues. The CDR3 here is CATSRDMGQGFGELFF. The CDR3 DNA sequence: TGTGCCACCAGCAGAGATATGGGACAGGGCTTCGGGGAGCTGTTTTTT.

CDR3 loop: CASSQSPSRDRIRNTEAFF. The CDR3 coding sequence is TGCGCCAGCAGTCAATCCCCCTCCCGGGACAGGATCAGGAACACTGAAGCTTTCTTT. The chain employs TRBV23-1 and TRBJ1-1; 8 positions match TRBD1. TRBV23-1 is known as an ORF, though its function is uncertain. The CDR3 has 19 amino acids. The V segment lost 0 bases and the J segment 1 base; nucleotides outside the gene matches: 13.

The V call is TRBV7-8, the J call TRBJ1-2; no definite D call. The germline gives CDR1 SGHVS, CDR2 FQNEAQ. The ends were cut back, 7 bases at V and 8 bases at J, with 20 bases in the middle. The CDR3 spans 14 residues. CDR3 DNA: TGTGCCAGCACTCCTTCCGGGGTCCCGCGGGGCTACACCTTC. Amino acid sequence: CASTPSGVPRGYTF. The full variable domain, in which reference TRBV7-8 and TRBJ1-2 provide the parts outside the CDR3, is GAGVSQSPRYKVAKRGQDVALRCDPISGHVSLFWYQQALGQGPEFLTYFQNEAQLDKSGLPSDRFFAERPEGSVSTLKIQRTQQEDSAVYLCASTPSGVPRGYTFGSGTRLTVV.

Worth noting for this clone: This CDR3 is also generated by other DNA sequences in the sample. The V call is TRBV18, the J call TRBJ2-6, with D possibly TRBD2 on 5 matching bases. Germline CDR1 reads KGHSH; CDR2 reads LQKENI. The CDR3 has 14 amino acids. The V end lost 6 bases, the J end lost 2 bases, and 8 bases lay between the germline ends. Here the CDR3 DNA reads TGTGCCAGCTCTCGGGAAACTGGGGCCAACGTCCTGACTTTC. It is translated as CASSRETGANVLTF.

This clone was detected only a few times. The CDR3 bases are TGCGCCAGCAGCTTGGGTCGGGGGAGTGGCGGGGAGCTGTTTTTT. Translation: CASSLGRGSGGELFF. The chain carries TRBV5-1 and TRBJ2-2; maybe TRBD2 (6 bases). Trimming removed 0 bases from V and 7 bases from J, with 13 bases in between. The germline V gene encodes CDR1 SGHRS and CDR2 YFSETQ. The CDR3 has 15 residues.

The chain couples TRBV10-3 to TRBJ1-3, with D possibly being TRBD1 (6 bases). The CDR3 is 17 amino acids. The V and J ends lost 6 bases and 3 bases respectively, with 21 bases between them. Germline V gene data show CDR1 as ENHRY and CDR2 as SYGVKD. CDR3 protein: CAIRPRGAQGYGNTIYF. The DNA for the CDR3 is TGTGCCATCAGACCACGGGGGGCACAGGGATATGGAAACACCATATATTTT.

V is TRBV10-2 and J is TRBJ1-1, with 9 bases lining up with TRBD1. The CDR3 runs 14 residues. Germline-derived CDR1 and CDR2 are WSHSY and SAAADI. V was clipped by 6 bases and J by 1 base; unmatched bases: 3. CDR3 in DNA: TGCGCCAGCAGCAGGGACAGGGCGAACACTGAAGCTTTCTTT. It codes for CASSRDRANTEAFF.

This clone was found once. CDR3 DNA sequence: TGCGCCAGCAGCTTTCAAGGACAGGGTGGTGGCTACACCTTC. Translation gives CASSFQGQGGGYTF. The genes are TRBV5-1 and TRBJ1-2, with 8 nucleotides matching TRBD1. Germline V gene sequence: CDR1 SGHRS, CDR2 YFSETQ. The CDR3 covers 14 residues. Losses at the gene ends were 2 bases for V and 7 bases for J; bases not matched to a gene: 7.

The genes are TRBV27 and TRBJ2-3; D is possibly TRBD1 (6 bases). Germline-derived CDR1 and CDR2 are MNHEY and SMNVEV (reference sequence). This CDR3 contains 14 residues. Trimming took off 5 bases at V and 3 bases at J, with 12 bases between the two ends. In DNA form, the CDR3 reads TGTGCCAGCAGTGTCGACAGGAAAACAGATACGCAGTATTTT. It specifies CASSVDRKTDTQYF.